These 32 T cell receptor beta chains share one sample of origin, sequenced in a study of CD8+ T cells in alopecia areata. Treatment meaning: oral pan-JAK inhibitor, 5-10 mg twice daily. Sequencing templates came from extracted RNA that was reverse transcribed into cDNA. Here immunoSEQ multiplex PCR was the method, and the copy in TCRdb shows in-frame clones only, minus some. This sample has about 87,000 clones, with about three quarters found just once. Sequencing was performed on CD8+ T cells sorted from blood, taken at approximately week 44, from a patient treated with tofacitinib. The receptors were sampled from a human donor with alopecia areata.

This chain links TRBV9 with TRBJ1-1; 8 bases are a match to TRBD1. CDR1 is SGDLS and CDR2 is YYNGEE in the germline V gene. V trimming: 3 bases; J trimming: 3 bases; junction bases outside the gene matches: 4. The CDR3 is 14 amino acids. This CDR3 is CASSGRTGHTEAFF. The CDR3 DNA sequence: TGTGCCAGCAGCGGCCGGACAGGGCACACTGAAGCTTTCTTT.

The chain has TRBV6-6 and TRBJ2-7; D not resolved. CDR1 and CDR2 from the germline V gene are MNHNY and SVGAGI (reference sequence). This CDR3 is 13 amino acids long. Trimming left V 3 bases short and J 3 bases short, with 9 bases between. In DNA, the CDR3 is TGTGCCAGCAGTTATGTCGCACTCTACGAGCAGTACTTC. It specifies CASSYVALYEQYF.

The chain links TRBV12-5 to TRBJ2-1; D may be TRBD2 (6 bases). This CDR3 contains 12 residues. V lost 7 bases to trimming and J lost 4 bases, with 8 bases between them. CDR1 is LGHNT and CDR2 is FRNRAP in the germline V gene. The CDR3 DNA sequence: TGTGCTAGTGCCGGGGGTTACAATGAGCAGTTCTTC. This encodes CASAGGYNEQFF.

The chain links TRBV7-9 to TRBJ1-4; 9 nucleotides line up with TRBD1. The CDR3 totals 14 residues. V dropped 4 bases and J dropped 8; count of bases not matched to a gene: 5. Germline CDR1 reads SEHNR; CDR2 reads FQNEAQ (reference sequence). The CDR3 loop is CASSSPGTGEKLFF. The CDR3 DNA reads as TGTGCCAGCAGCTCCCCCGGGACAGGGGAAAAACTGTTTTTT.

The chain combines TRBV4-3 with TRBJ1-1; D is possibly TRBD1 (6 bases). Between the trimmed V and J ends, which lost 6 bases and 7 bases, there was a span of 18 bases. Germline values: CDR1 LGHNA, CDR2 YSLEER. This CDR3 region has 14 residues. The DNA for the CDR3 is TGCGCCAGCAGTCAGGGGACCGAAGGGAATGAAGCTTTCTTT. This codes for CASSQGTEGNEAFF.

The genes are TRBV6-6 and TRBJ2-4; a weak D match, TRBD2 (7 bases). Germline V gene data show CDR1 as MNHNY and CDR2 as SVGAGI (reference sequence). V was cut by 0 bases and J by 5 bases, with 11 bases left in between. The CDR3 runs 15 residues. Here the CDR3 reads CASSYSEGGENIQYF. CDR3 DNA: TGTGCCAGCAGTTACTCGGAGGGGGGGGAAAACATTCAGTACTTC.

This chain joins TRBV9 and TRBJ2-3; D tentatively fits TRBD1 or TRBD2 (5 bases each). V dropped 1 base and J dropped 2 bases, with 20 bases sitting between them. Germline V CDR1 and CDR2: SGDLS, YYNGEE. This CDR3 contains 18 residues. This CDR3 is CASSVSPGSSANTDTQYF. The CDR3 DNA reads as TGTGCCAGCAGCGTATCCCCAGGGAGTAGCGCCAACACAGATACGCAGTATTTT.

The gene calls are TRBV7-8 and TRBJ2-7; no reliable D call. V was trimmed by 1 base and J by 0 bases, leaving 7 bases between them. The CDR3 spans 14 residues. Germline V lookup: CDR1 SGHVS, CDR2 FQNEAQ. As DNA, the CDR3 is TGTGCCAGCAGCTTAGGCAGTCTCTCCTACGAGCAGTACTTC. Translated: CASSLGSLSYEQYF.

This clone appeared a few times. The chain links TRBV19 to TRBJ1-5; tentatively, D is TRBD1 (5 bases). There are 14 residues in the CDR3. The V end lost 8 bases, the J end lost 3 bases, and 14 bases lay between the germline ends. Germline loops: CDR1 LNHDA, CDR2 SQIVND (reference sequence). The CDR3 sequence is CASQERDFNQPQHF. The CDR3 bases are TGTGCCAGTCAAGAAAGGGACTTCAATCAGCCCCAGCATTTT.

This sequence joins TRBV30 and TRBJ1-1; possible D gene TRBD1, 6 bases. There are 14 residues in the CDR3. CDR1 GTSNPN and CDR2 SVGIG come from the germline V gene (reference sequence). Deletions cut 2 bases from V and 1 base from J, with 11 bases between. In nucleotides, the CDR3 is TGTGCCTGGAGTTGGGACAAACAGAACACTGAAGCTTTCTTT. Residues: CAWSWDKQNTEAFF.

This chain joins TRBV11-2 and TRBJ1-2; perhaps TRBD1 as D (5 bases). CDR1 is SGHAT, CDR2 FQNNGV, per germline. Trimming pared 6 bases from V and 8 bases from J, leaving 16 bases between. The CDR3 has 13 amino acids. CDR3 DNA: TGTGCCAGCAGTTGGGACCCGGGCTCCGGCTACACCTTC. Protein: CASSWDPGSGYTF.

CDR3: CAWSETGGSVDTQYF. The CDR3 nucleotides read TGTGCCTGGAGTGAGACAGGGGGCTCGGTGGATACGCAGTATTTT. J is TRBJ2-3 and V is TRBV30, with 10 bases identical to TRBD1. This CDR3 has 15 amino acids. Trimming cost V 1 base and J 6 bases; bases outside gene matches: 7. From germline, CDR1 is GTSNPN and CDR2 SVGIG (reference sequence).

The chain couples TRBV5-1 to TRBJ2-1; TRBD2 might be the D (6 bases). Trimming removed 4 bases from V and 0 bases from J, with 14 bases in between. The CDR3 is made up of 16 amino acids. Germline assignment: CDR1 SGHRS and CDR2 YFSETQ. CDR3 loop: CASSQRAGSSYNEQFF. The CDR3 DNA sequence: TGCGCCAGCAGCCAGCGGGCTGGAAGCTCCTACAATGAGCAGTTCTTC.

V is TRBV7-9 and J is TRBJ1-1; D is undetermined. Per germline, CDR1 SEHNR and CDR2 FQNEAQ (reference sequence). This CDR3 region has 15 residues. Trimming cost V 2 bases and J 3 bases, with 13 bases left between them. CDR3 residues: CASSLPGKMDTEAFF. The CDR3 DNA sequence: TGTGCCAGCAGCTTACCGGGTAAAATGGACACTGAAGCTTTCTTT. The full variable domain, completed using reference TRBV7-9 and TRBJ1-1, is DTGVSQNPRHKITKRGQNVTFRCDPISEHNRLYWYRQTLGQGPEFLTYFQNEAQLEKSRLLSDRFSAERPKGSFSTLEIQRTEQGDSAMYLCASSLPGKMDTEAFFGQGTRLTVV.

This clone was found a few times. This chain connects TRBV6-5 to TRBJ1-5; D unclear. There are 13 residues in the CDR3. Between the trimmed V and J ends, which lost 4 bases and 7 bases, there was a span of 11 bases. The germline CDR1 and CDR2 sequences are MNHEY and SVGAGI. DNA of the CDR3: TGTGCCAGCAGTTCCGAGGTGAGACAGCCCCAGCATTTT. Its translation is CASSSEVRQPQHF.

V and J are TRBV18 and TRBJ1-1; 10 positions agree with TRBD1. This CDR3 comprises 14 residues. Losses at the gene ends were 2 bases for V and 5 bases for J; bases not matched to a gene: 2. Per germline, CDR1 KGHSH and CDR2 LQKENI. The CDR3 reads CASSPGQGETEAFF. The CDR3 DNA follows: TGTGCCAGCTCACCAGGACAGGGGGAGACTGAAGCTTTCTTT.

The genes are TRBV25-1 and TRBJ2-3; D assignment may be TRBD1 or TRBD2 (6 bases each). The germline gives CDR1 MGHDK, CDR2 SYGVNS. V lost 3 bases to trimming and J lost 3 bases, with 13 bases between them. The CDR3 loop spans 15 amino acids. CDR3 sequence reads: CASSDSEGGTDTQYF. The CDR3 nucleotides read TGTGCCAGCAGTGATAGCGAGGGGGGAACAGATACGCAGTATTTT.

This clone was seen a handful of times. The chain employs TRBV10-3 and TRBJ1-3, with 8 bases lining up with TRBD1. The CDR3 is 14 amino acids. Germline V gene sequence: CDR1 ENHRY, CDR2 SYGVKD. V shed 8 bases and J 0 bases; nucleotides not matched to a gene: 3. CDR3 in amino acids: CAIQGTGSGNTIYF. Here the CDR3 DNA reads TGTGCCATCCAAGGGACAGGCTCTGGAAACACCATATATTTT.

The chain combines TRBV6-1 with TRBJ1-6; D is ambiguous. Trimming pared 7 bases from V and 7 bases from J, leaving 17 bases between. Germline lookup yields CDR1 MNHNS and CDR2 SASEGT. This CDR3 contains 15 residues. This CDR3 is CASTRISDLNSPLHF. CDR3 DNA: TGTGCCAGCACCCGAATTTCGGATCTAAATTCACCCCTCCACTTT.

This clone has more than one count but fewer than ten. V usage is TRBV19 and J usage is TRBJ2-1, with D hard to call. The V gene's germline CDR1 is LNHDA and CDR2 SQIVND (reference sequence). The CDR3 runs 13 residues. Between the trimmed V and J ends, which lost 4 bases and 8 bases, there was a span of 12 bases. DNA of the CDR3: TGTGCCAGTAGTACCCGAGGTCAGGATGAGCAGTTCTTC. This translates into CASSTRGQDEQFF.

The chain combines TRBV14 with TRBJ1-1, with D perhaps TRBD1 (5 bases). Germline V gene lookup returns CDR1 SGHDN and CDR2 FVKESK. The V end was cut by 8 bases, the J end by 4 bases, with 14 bases between. The CDR3 sequence is 13 residues long. CDR3 residues: CASARLGGTEAFF. CDR3 bases: TGTGCCAGCGCACGACTTGGGGGCACTGAAGCTTTCTTT.

The rearrangement links TRBV19 to TRBJ2-2, with D perhaps TRBD1 or TRBD2 (5 bases each). The V and J ends lost 7 bases and 4 bases respectively, with 10 bases between them. Germline-derived CDR1 and CDR2 are LNHDA and SQIVND (reference sequence). The length of the CDR3 is 13 residues. CDR3 region: CASTLGVTGELFF. The CDR3 DNA sequence: TGTGCCAGTACCTTGGGGGTCACCGGGGAGCTGTTTTTT.

There are a few counts of this clone. This chain connects TRBV29-1 to TRBJ1-1; no clear D. This CDR3 has 16 residues. The germline CDR1 and CDR2 sequences are SQVTM and ANQGSEA. The germline V and J ends were trimmed by 8 bases and 0 bases, with 22 bases remaining between them. The CDR3 DNA sequence: TGCAGCACCAAACCCCGCCTGGCAGACCTGAACACTGAAGCTTTCTTT. Translating gives CSTKPRLADLNTEAFF.

The CDR3, as DNA: TGTGCCACCAGCGGCGGGTTTACAGGGTCGCCCTATGGCTACACCTTC. This translates into CATSGGFTGSPYGYTF. V gene TRBV15 combines with J gene TRBJ1-2; TRBD1 is a possible D gene (6 bases). V was pared by 5 bases and J by 4 bases, with 20 bases between. This CDR3 is 16 amino acids long. Germline V CDR1 and CDR2: LNHNV, YYDKDF (reference sequence).

The chain recombines TRBV29-1 with TRBJ2-7; D may be TRBD1 (6 bases). Trimming removed 5 bases from V and 2 bases from J, with 16 bases in between. Germline values: CDR1 SQVTM, CDR2 ANQGSEA. The CDR3 extends over 14 amino acids. CDR3 loop: CSVLTGRLAYEQYF. Here the CDR3 DNA reads TGCAGCGTTCTTACAGGGAGACTTGCCTACGAGCAGTACTTC.

This chain joins TRBV7-9 and TRBJ2-3, with 7 nucleotides matching TRBD2. The germline V gene encodes CDR1 SEHNR and CDR2 FQNEAQ (reference sequence). V shed 5 bases and J 2 bases; nucleotides not matched to a gene: 10. The CDR3 is 16 residues long. DNA of the CDR3: TGTGCCAGCAGCGACTCTCTGAGCGGGGTCACAGATACGCAGTATTTT. Encoded protein: CASSDSLSGVTDTQYF.

The chain has TRBV15 and TRBJ1-2; TRBD1 matches at 8 bases. The CDR3 contains 15 residues. The V and J ends lost 4 bases and 5 bases, in that order; junction bases with no gene match: 9. Germline CDR1 is LNHNV and CDR2 is YYDKDF (reference sequence). CDR3 amino acids: CATSKMTGANYGYTF. Written as DNA, the CDR3 is TGTGCCACCAGCAAGATGACAGGGGCGAATTATGGCTACACCTTC.

The gene calls are TRBV7-2 and TRBJ2-1, with D unclear. The CDR3 is made up of 19 amino acids. Germline V CDR1 and CDR2: SGHTA, FQGNSA. V gave up 3 bases and J gave up 0 bases, with 21 bases separating them. CDR3 in amino acids: CASSFYPENYLTSYNEQFF. The DNA of the CDR3 is TGTGCCAGCAGCTTCTACCCCGAAAATTACCTCACCTCCTACAATGAGCAGTTCTTC.

The chain carries TRBV9 and TRBJ2-7, with 7 bases aligning to TRBD1. With 4 bases clipped from V and 0 bases from J, the junction kept 7 bases outside the gene matches. The CDR3 runs 15 residues. Looked up from germline, CDR1 is SGDLS and CDR2 is YYNGEE. This CDR3 reads CASSPGTGASYEQYF. CDR3 in DNA: TGTGCCAGCAGCCCAGGAACAGGGGCCTCCTACGAGCAGTACTTC.

This chain links TRBV19 with TRBJ2-1; D remains ambiguous. Trimming shortened V by 3 bases and J by 7 bases, and 16 bases separated the two germline ends. The germline gives CDR1 LNHDA, CDR2 SQIVND (reference sequence). The CDR3 runs to 15 residues. CDR3: CASSIGPYIGNEQFF. The CDR3 DNA is TGTGCCAGTAGTATTGGGCCGTATATCGGGAATGAGCAGTTCTTC.

This chain uses TRBV27 with TRBJ2-7, with D hard to call. The CDR3 length is 11 residues. V was pared by 8 bases and J by 5 bases, with 10 bases between. The germline gives CDR1 MNHEY, CDR2 SMNVEV (reference sequence). DNA of the CDR3: TGTGCCAGCTGGAAGGGTGACGAGCAGTACTTC. It is translated as CASWKGDEQYF.

In its sample, this clone was seen a few times. The CDR3 region is CSVRTGESYEQYF. The DNA for the CDR3 is TGCAGCGTTAGGACAGGGGAATCCTACGAGCAGTACTTC. The chain joins TRBV29-1 to TRBJ2-7; 9 nucleotides match TRBD1. Germline V CDR1 and CDR2: SQVTM, ANQGSEA. V was pared by 5 bases and J by 1 base, with 3 bases of the junction left unmatched. The CDR3 is 13 amino acids.